Each of the 31 T cell receptor beta chains below was sequenced from the same sample in a study of CD8 T cells in Susac syndrome (dated by TCRdb to 2018 to 2020). Receptor libraries were prepared by the immunoSEQ multiplex PCR assay. RNA was extracted with the RNeasy kit and 0.5 to 1 ug was reverse transcribed using random hexamers. In-frame beta chains were kept once TCRdb had trimmed the public reads at Q25 with fastp and called clones with MiXCR. When rows share a CDR3 protein, they turn into one entry using the most common DNA and genes. For this sample there are tens of thousands of distinct CDR3 sequences; 93% appear just once. Of the sample, roughly 0.58% is held by the ten largest clones. The specimen sequenced was CD8+ T cells from PBMCs. These TCRs come from a human donor in good health.

This chain uses TRBV4-2 with TRBJ2-1; 8 bases are a match to TRBD2. Germline loops: CDR1 LGHNA, CDR2 YNFKEQ. The V gene end was trimmed by 2 bases and the J gene end by 1 base; junction bases not matched to a gene: 1. The CDR3 consists of 15 residues. CDR3 protein: CASSQSSGSYNEQFF. As DNA, the CDR3 is TGTGCCAGCAGCCAATCTAGCGGGTCCTACAATGAGCAGTTCTTC.

The chain recombines TRBV11-2 with TRBJ1-2; D gene ambiguous. The CDR3 has 13 residues. Trimming stripped 8 bases from V and 8 bases from J, with 18 bases between. Germline CDR1 is SGHAT and CDR2 is FQNNGV. The chain's CDR3 is CASGYGYREGYTF. As DNA, the CDR3 is TGTGCCAGCGGCTACGGCTATCGAGAGGGCTACACCTTC.

V gene TRBV20-1 combines with J gene TRBJ2-7, with a possible D match to TRBD2 (6 bases). CDR3 length: 15 amino acids. The germline V gene encodes CDR1 DFQATT and CDR2 SNEGSKA (reference sequence). Trimming left V 3 bases short and J 1 base short, with 16 bases between. This CDR3 reads CSARGSGHLSYEQYF. CDR3 bases: TGCAGTGCTAGGGGTAGCGGCCACCTTTCCTACGAGCAGTACTTC.

This sequence joins TRBV4-1 and TRBJ2-1; no clear D gene. CDR1 is MGHRA and CDR2 is YSYEKL in the germline V gene. Trimming removed 1 base at V and 6 bases at J, with 7 bases between. The CDR3 consists of 13 residues. The DNA for the CDR3 is TGCGCCAGCAGCCAAGGACAACGCAATGAGCAGTTCTTC. Translation gives CASSQGQRNEQFF.

DNA for the CDR3: TGTGCCAGCAGCTTGGTAGGGGAGTCTTTCTTT. As protein: CASSLVGESFF. This chain connects TRBV5-6 to TRBJ1-1, with TRBD1 as a possible D gene (5 bases). Trimming took off 0 bases at V and 12 bases at J, with 9 bases between the two ends. CDR1 is SGHDT and CDR2 is YYEEEE in the germline V gene. The CDR3 has 11 residues.

The chain uses TRBV19 and TRBJ1-1, with D hard to call. CDR1 and CDR2 from the germline V gene are LNHDA and SQIVND (reference sequence). V lost 7 bases, J lost 1 base, and 13 bases lay in between. The CDR3 length is 14 residues. The CDR3 is CASKYVGGNTEAFF. As DNA, the CDR3 is TGTGCCAGTAAATATGTGGGCGGGAACACTGAAGCTTTCTTT. Full variable domain (remainder filled in from reference TRBV19 and TRBJ1-1): DGGITQSPKYLFRKEGQNVTLSCEQNLNHDAMYWYRQDPGQGLRLIYYSQIVNDFQKGDIAEGYSVSREKKESFPLTVTSAQKNPTAFYLCASKYVGGNTEAFFGQGTRLTVV.

This chain joins TRBV3-1 and TRBJ2-7; perhaps TRBD2 as D (7 bases). Between the trimmed V and J ends, which lost 0 bases and 3 bases, there was a span of 21 bases. Germline lookup yields CDR1 LGHDT and CDR2 YNNKEL (reference sequence). This CDR3 is 18 amino acids long. The CDR3 loop is CASSQEGGGRPHFYEQYF. As DNA, the CDR3 is TGTGCCAGCAGCCAAGAAGGGGGAGGGAGGCCCCATTTCTACGAGCAGTACTTC.

This clonotype was detected only once. CDR3 residues: CASSQAGTVHGYTF. CDR3 nucleotide sequence: TGTGCCAGCAGCCAAGCCGGGACGGTCCATGGCTACACCTTC. V usage is TRBV3-1 and J usage is TRBJ1-2; a possible D gene is TRBD1 (5 bases). The CDR3 loop spans 14 amino acids. The germline V and J ends were trimmed by 1 base and 6 bases, with 12 bases remaining between them. Germline CDR1 reads LGHDT; CDR2 reads YNNKEL (reference sequence).

This chain uses TRBV4-1 with TRBJ1-6, with a weak D call TRBD1 (6 bases). This CDR3 has 18 residues. Per the germline V gene, CDR1 is MGHRA and CDR2 is YSYEKL. V shed 0 bases and J shed 2 bases, with 14 bases lying between them. The CDR3, as DNA: TGCGCCAGCAGCCAAGAAGAAGGGACACAGACCTATAATTCACCCCTCCACTTT. Its translation: CASSQEEGTQTYNSPLHF.

The CDR3 reads CSADGTENIQYF. DNA for the CDR3: TGCAGTGCTGACGGGACAGAAAACATTCAGTACTTC. The rearrangement uses TRBV20-1 and TRBJ2-4; 7 bases fit TRBD1. This CDR3 contains 12 residues. V shed 5 bases and J 5 bases; nucleotides not matched to a gene: 3. Germline lookup yields CDR1 DFQATT and CDR2 SNEGSKA (reference sequence).

The chain uses TRBV29-1 and TRBJ1-5; D is unresolved. The length of the CDR3 is 13 residues. CDR1 SQVTM and CDR2 ANQGSEA come from the germline V gene. The ends were cut back, 5 bases at V and 0 bases at J, with 8 bases in the middle. CDR3: CSVRIDSNQPQHF. DNA of the CDR3: TGCAGCGTTCGCATCGATAGCAATCAGCCCCAGCATTTT.

The chain is built from TRBV7-2 and TRBJ2-7; D gene uncertain. CDR1 is SGHTA, CDR2 FQGNSA, per germline. Deletions cut 5 bases from V and 2 bases from J, with 10 bases between. This CDR3 spans 13 amino acids. The CDR3 here is CASSATRTYEQYF. DNA for the CDR3: TGTGCCAGCAGCGCAACACGGACCTACGAGCAGTACTTC.

V gene TRBV11-2 combines with J gene TRBJ2-5, with 9 bases aligning to TRBD2. The CDR3 consists of 15 residues. Unmatched junction bases numbered 9, after V lost 5 bases and J lost 5 bases. CDR1 is SGHAT, CDR2 FQNNGV, per germline. The DNA for the CDR3 is TGTGCCAGCAGCGCCTATAGCGGGAGAGGGGAGACCCAGTACTTC. Its translation: CASSAYSGRGETQYF.

The gene calls are TRBV7-9 and TRBJ2-7, with D hard to call. V lost 2 bases to trimming and J lost 4 bases, with 6 bases between them. The CDR3 totals 12 residues. Germline CDR1 reads SEHNR; CDR2 reads FQNEAQ (reference sequence). The CDR3 here is CASSLFPYEQYF. The CDR3 region has the DNA TGTGCCAGCAGCTTATTCCCGTACGAGCAGTACTTC.

The chain recombines TRBV15 with TRBJ2-1; D is unclear. V lost 5 bases and J lost 6, with 17 bases in between. The CDR3 extends over 15 amino acids. Germline lookup yields CDR1 LNHNV and CDR2 YYDKDF (reference sequence). The CDR3 loop reads CATSVSLILGNEQFF. In DNA, the CDR3 is TGTGCCACCAGCGTAAGCCTAATCCTTGGCAATGAGCAGTTCTTC.

This clonotype is a singleton in its sample. V is TRBV4-1 and J is TRBJ2-1; TRBD2 matches 7 bases. The CDR3 has 15 amino acids. CDR1 MGHRA and CDR2 YSYEKL come from the germline V gene. The trim removed 3 bases at V and 6 bases at J, leaving 8 bases unmatched. CDR3 coding DNA: TGCGCCAGCAGCCACGAAGGGCGGGAGAGCAATGAGCAGTTCTTC. Its translation: CASSHEGRESNEQFF.

The chain employs TRBV2 and TRBJ2-2, with TRBD2 as a possible D gene (6 bases). Germline values: CDR1 SNHLY, CDR2 FYNNEI. The CDR3 extends over 16 amino acids. V lost 3 bases, J lost 0 bases, and 11 bases lay in between. Here the CDR3 reads CASSEEEGPNTGELFF. CDR3 DNA: TGTGCCAGCAGTGAGGAGGAGGGCCCGAACACCGGGGAGCTGTTTTTT.

The V and J genes are TRBV7-7 and TRBJ2-3, with 8 positions matching TRBD2. Trimming cost V 4 bases and J 1 base; bases outside gene matches: 7. This CDR3 is 16 amino acids long. From germline, CDR1 is SSHAT and CDR2 FNYEAQ (reference sequence). CDR3 residues: CASSSGRGRGTDTQYF. The CDR3 DNA reads TGTGCCAGCAGCTCCGGGAGGGGCCGGGGCACAGATACGCAGTATTTT. Variable domain in full (rest from reference TRBV7-7 and TRBJ2-3): GAGVSQSPRYKVTKRGQDVTLRCDPISSHATLYWYQQALGQGPEFLTYFNYEAQPDKSGLPSDRFSAERPEGSISTLTIQRTEQRDSAMYRCASSSGRGRGTDTQYFGPGTRLTVL.

V is TRBV29-1 and J is TRBJ2-3, with TRBD1 matching over 9 bases. J lost 8 bases, V lost 1 base, and 7 bases had no gene match. Germline loops: CDR1 SQVTM, CDR2 ANQGSEA. The CDR3 contains 14 residues. CDR3 bases: TGCAGCGTTGAAGCTGGACAGGGGCTTAGTACGCAGTATTTT. This codes for CSVEAGQGLSTQYF.

The genes are TRBV28 and TRBJ2-1; D call uncertain. Germline V gene lookup returns CDR1 MDHEN and CDR2 SYDVKM. This CDR3 has 15 residues. The V end lost 5 bases, the J end lost 7 bases, and 18 bases lay between the germline ends. CDR3 in amino acids: CASSPINPPPNEQFF. CDR3 coding DNA: TGTGCCAGCAGTCCGATCAATCCCCCCCCGAATGAGCAGTTCTTC.

The CDR3 coding sequence is TGTGCCAGCAGCCCTAGCGGATACTACACAGATACGCAGTATTTT. Encoded protein: CASSPSGYYTDTQYF. This chain links TRBV7-2 with TRBJ2-3, with 7 bases that match TRBD2. Germline assignment: CDR1 SGHTA and CDR2 FQGNSA. V lost 5 bases to trimming and J lost 2 bases; unmatched junction nucleotides: 7. CDR3 length: 15 amino acids. Full variable domain (outside the CDR3, taken from reference TRBV7-2 and TRBJ2-3): GAGVSQSPSNKVTEKGKDVELRCDPISGHTALYWYRQSLGQGLEFLIYFQGNSAPDKSGLPSDRFSAERTGGSVSTLTIQRTQQEDSAVYLCASSPSGYYTDTQYFGPGTRLTVL.

CDR3 residues: CASSFIGRGSSYNEQFF. Here the CDR3 DNA reads TGCGCCAGCAGCTTTATAGGGCGGGGTAGCTCCTACAATGAGCAGTTCTTC. This chain links TRBV5-1 with TRBJ2-1, with TRBD2 as a possible D gene (6 bases). The V end was cut by 2 bases, the J end by 0 bases, with 15 bases between. This CDR3 is 17 amino acids long. Germline CDR1 is SGHRS and CDR2 is YFSETQ.

The V gene is TRBV15, the J gene TRBJ2-7; 7 bases align to TRBD1. Trimming removed 6 bases from V and 5 bases from J; junction bases left unmatched: 7. This CDR3 comprises 13 residues. The germline gives CDR1 LNHNV, CDR2 YYDKDF (reference sequence). CDR3: CATRNPTGNEQYF. CDR3 in DNA: TGTGCCACCAGAAACCCGACAGGGAACGAGCAGTACTTC. Based on the CDR3 plus reference TRBV15 and TRBJ2-7, the full variable domain is DAMVIQNPRYQVTQFGKPVTLSCSQTLNHNVMYWYQQKSSQAPKLLFHYYDKDFNNEADTPDNFQSRRPNTSFCFLDIRSPGLGDTAMYLCATRNPTGNEQYFGPGTRLTVT.

The CDR3 loop is CAWSRGAGVQPQHF. CDR3 coding DNA: TGTGCCTGGAGTCGTGGCGCCGGGGTCCAGCCCCAGCATTTT. The chain has TRBV30 and TRBJ1-5; D uncertain. Germline-derived CDR1 and CDR2 are GTSNPN and SVGIG (reference sequence). CDR3 size: 14 residues. V was trimmed by 2 bases and J by 7 bases, leaving 15 bases between them.

The chain combines TRBV7-9 with TRBJ2-7, with D perhaps matching TRBD1 (6 bases). The CDR3 covers 13 residues. The ends were cut back, 3 bases at V and 3 bases at J, with 9 bases in the middle. Looked up from germline, CDR1 is SEHNR and CDR2 is FQNEAQ (reference sequence). The CDR3 reads CASSFGQRYEQYF. CDR3 nucleotide sequence: TGTGCCAGCAGCTTCGGACAGCGCTACGAGCAGTACTTC.

The gene calls are TRBV20-1 and TRBJ1-6; tentative D call: TRBD1 (6 bases). Trimming removed 3 bases at V and 3 bases at J, with 15 bases between. CDR3 size: 16 residues. Germline V gene sequence: CDR1 DFQATT, CDR2 SNEGSKA (reference sequence). The chain's CDR3 is CSASLSGQFYNSPLHF. For the CDR3, the DNA is TGCAGTGCTAGTTTATCAGGACAGTTCTATAATTCACCCCTCCACTTT.

The chain employs TRBV20-1 and TRBJ2-7, with 13 bases identical to TRBD2. The CDR3 sequence is 17 residues long. The germline V gene encodes CDR1 DFQATT and CDR2 SNEGSKA (reference sequence). V shed 0 bases, J shed 1 base, and the junction held 6 bases outside the gene matches. The CDR3 region has the DNA TGCAGTGCTAGAGAACTAGCGGGAGGGCCTGGATCCTACGAGCAGTACTTC. Translating it yields CSARELAGGPGSYEQYF.

V is TRBV19 and J is TRBJ2-5; 8 bases fit TRBD1. The CDR3 consists of 13 residues. With V trimmed by 3 bases and J by 3 bases, 0 bases remained unmatched. Per the germline V gene, CDR1 is LNHDA and CDR2 is SQIVND (reference sequence). The CDR3: CASSMDREETQYF. Written as DNA, the CDR3 is TGTGCCAGTAGTATGGACAGGGAAGAGACCCAGTACTTC.

In DNA form, the CDR3 reads TGTGCCAGCAGTGAGATTGATAGCAATCAGCCCCAGCATTTT. It codes for CASSEIDSNQPQHF. This sequence joins TRBV2 and TRBJ1-5; no clear D gene. This CDR3 spans 14 amino acids. The V gene lost 3 bases and the J gene lost 0 bases, with 6 bases spanning the gap. CDR1 and CDR2 from the germline V gene are SNHLY and FYNNEI.

The rearrangement uses TRBV7-9 and TRBJ1-1; D remains unclear. The germline V and J ends were trimmed by 0 bases and 4 bases, with 9 bases remaining between them. The CDR3 is 14 amino acids. The germline gives CDR1 SEHNR, CDR2 FQNEAQ (reference sequence). The CDR3 spells CASSLAQLSTEAFF. The CDR3 DNA is TGTGCCAGCAGCTTAGCCCAACTAAGCACTGAAGCTTTCTTT. The entire variable domain, with the rest obtained from reference TRBV7-9 and TRBJ1-1, is as follows: DTGVSQNPRHKITKRGQNVTFRCDPISEHNRLYWYRQTLGQGPEFLTYFQNEAQLEKSRLLSDRFSAERPKGSFSTLEIQRTEQGDSAMYLCASSLAQLSTEAFFGQGTRLTVV.

This clonotype has only a few counts. The rearrangement links TRBV5-1 to TRBJ2-2; 8 bases agree with TRBD1. This CDR3 has 15 amino acids. The germline V gene has CDR1 SGHRS and CDR2 YFSETQ. J gave up 0 bases and V 4 bases, and 2 bases lay outside the gene matches. The CDR3 DNA reads TGCGCCAGCAGCCCGACAGGGGCGAACACCGGGGAGCTGTTTTTT. Its protein product is CASSPTGANTGELFF.